Listed below are T cell receptor beta chains from one sample, sequenced in a study of blood T cell repertoires in COVID-19. The data were produced by immunoSEQ multiplex PCR, yet TCRdb's version contains in-frame clones alone and is incomplete. In the table there are some 490,000 clones, 70% to 90% of which are singletons. What was sequenced was peripheral blood. The receptors stem from a human donor in a cohort sampled during active COVID-19. The CDR3 runs from the conserved cysteine through the conserved F or W. Not all rows give a size; the values are once, few, many and, for expanded clones, a class.

v_call	j_call	clone_size	cdr3_aa
TRBV7-8	TRBJ1-5	NA	CASSPGGVPQPQHF
TRBV28	TRBJ1-5	many	CASSSRQGQQPQHF
TRBV28	TRBJ1-2	NA	CASRQSNYGYTF
TRBV9	TRBJ2-7	NA	CARGSSYEQYF
TRBV19	TRBJ2-7	NA	CASSPAIGRAFFYEQYF
TRBV3-1/TRBV3-2	TRBJ1-3	NA	CASSVRTGASGNTIYF
TRBV28	TRBJ1-2	NA	CASSLLAGAPSYGYTF
TRBV4-1	TRBJ2-7	NA	CASSQGGGTYEQYF
TRBV27	TRBJ2-2	NA	CASSLRETGLARGTGELFF
TRBV7-3	TRBJ2-3	NA	CASSLTQSGSAQYF
TRBV6-4	TRBJ1-5	NA	CASSEQGQGRQPQHF
TRBV9	TRBJ2-7	few	CASSVESAYEQYF
TRBV20-1	TRBJ1-1	once	CSPRGTEAFF
TRBV6-5	TRBJ1-2	NA	CASSYKRDTPHGYTF
TRBV11-2	TRBJ2-7	NA	CASSQGLVYEQYF
TRBV6-6	TRBJ2-2	NA	CASSYSSGVGTGELFF
TRBV15	TRBJ1-2	once	CATGRGRDYGYTF
TRBV4-1	TRBJ1-5	NA	CASSQAETGVGQPQHF
TRBV28	TRBJ2-7	NA	CASRQQGRVYEQYF
TRBV24-1	TRBJ2-1	NA	CATSDFRTSGTYNEQFF
TRBV27	TRBJ1-5	NA	CASSSRRGGNQPQHF
TRBV4-2	TRBJ2-1	NA	CASSQAGGTSYEQFF
TRBV7-9	TRBJ1-5	NA	CASSLERSKYSNQPQHF
TRBV11-3	TRBJ2-3	NA	CASSSTGVDTQYF
TRBV2	TRBJ1-5	NA	CAGNRGGGQPQHF
TRBV19	TRBJ1-2	NA	CASSIDAGVNYGYTF
TRBV18	TRBJ1-5	few	CASSPRTGDQPQHF
TRBV30	TRBJ2-4	NA	CAWGVGQWAKNIQYF
TRBV25-1	TRBJ2-7	NA	CASSEWSFSTYEQYF
TRBV7-9	TRBJ2-7	NA	CASSSALWDRGDEQYF
TRBV5-1	TRBJ2-3	NA	CASSSRDTDTQYF
TRBV9	TRBJ2-3	NA	CASSPRLARSTDTQYF
TRBV11-3	TRBJ2-2	NA	CASGTGHSGELFF
TRBV6-1	TRBJ2-7	few	CASSEALAGFYEQYF
TRBV6-5	TRBJ2-7	few	CASSRQGNEQYF
TRBV3-1/TRBV3-2	TRBJ1-5	NA	CASSQDPGVNQPQHF
TRBV25-1	TRBJ2-3	NA	CASRGAGTDTQYF
TRBV3-1/TRBV3-2	TRBJ2-1	NA	CASSQGILSEQFF
TRBV6-5	TRBJ2-2	NA	CASSLGGQNTGELFF
TRBV19	TRBJ1-1	NA	CASTRPGVWTEAFF
TRBV28	TRBJ1-5	NA	CASRRLAGHQSNQPQHF
TRBV9	TRBJ2-1	few	CASSVAGEWSYNEQFF
TRBV15	TRBJ1-2	few	CATSREGGYGYTF
TRBV19	TRBJ1-1	NA	CASSARQGLVTEAFF
TRBV28	TRBJ1-3	NA	CASSLWTGQYSGNTIYF
TRBV5-1	TRBJ2-2	NA	CASSLLAGGQIGGELFF
TRBV3-1/TRBV3-2	TRBJ2-5	once	CASSLTSGRAEGETQYF